The rows below give T cell receptor beta chains drawn from one sample of a study of T cells in Graves' hyperthyroidism and ophthalmopathy. TCRdb re-called the multiplex PCR reads through MiXCR, storing one row per CDR3 protein. Here the sample spans fewer than 600,000 distinct CDR3 sequences, around 15% being singletons. The sequenced material came from blood. These receptors came from a woman aged 40 to 55 with Graves' hyperthyroidism. Each CDR3 is given with its conserved first and last residue. D genes are given only for firm matches. Expanded clones get a size class; other rows say once, few or many, or leave the size out.

CDR3nt: TGTGCCTGGAGTGGAGGGGACAGGGGATTCGAGCAGTACTTC
CDR3aa: CAWSGGDRGFEQYF
v_gene: TRBV30
d_gene: TRBD1
abundance: -
j_gene: TRBJ2-7

CDR3nt: TGCAATGCCACGGGACTAGCGGGGACCGGGGAGCTGTTTTTT
CDR3aa: CNATGLAGTGELFF
v_gene: TRBV20-1
d_gene: TRBD2
abundance: -
j_gene: TRBJ2-2

CDR3nt: TGTGCCAGCAGCCAAAACCAAGAGACCCAGTACTTC
CDR3aa: CASSQNQETQYF
v_gene: TRBV3-1
d_gene: -
abundance: many
j_gene: TRBJ2-5

CDR3nt: TGTGCCATCAGTGACCCCGGACTAGCTGGGGGAGAGACCCAGTACTTC
CDR3aa: CAISDPGLAGGETQYF
v_gene: TRBV10-3
d_gene: TRBD2
abundance: many
j_gene: TRBJ2-5

CDR3nt: TGCGCCAGCAGCTTGGCCCTGCCAGGGGAAGGCTACACCTTC
CDR3aa: CASSLALPGEGYTF
v_gene: TRBV5-1
d_gene: -
abundance: many
j_gene: TRBJ1-2

CDR3nt: TGTGCCAGCAGCGACAGGGGTTTTTCCTACAATGAGCAGTTCTTC
CDR3aa: CASSDRGFSYNEQFF
v_gene: TRBV6-1
d_gene: TRBD1
abundance: -
j_gene: TRBJ2-1

CDR3nt: TGTGCCAGCAGCCAAGAGGACAGGGGCTACGAGCAGTACTTC
CDR3aa: CASSQEDRGYEQYF
v_gene: TRBV3-1
d_gene: TRBD1
abundance: many
j_gene: TRBJ2-7

CDR3nt: TGCAGCGGACAGGGGAGCTCTGGAAACACCATATATTTT
CDR3aa: CSGQGSSGNTIYF
v_gene: TRBV29-1
d_gene: TRBD1
abundance: few
j_gene: TRBJ1-3

CDR3nt: TGTGCCAGCAGCCCCGTTAACTCCTACGAGCAGTACTTC
CDR3aa: CASSPVNSYEQYF
v_gene: TRBV7-2
d_gene: -
abundance: few
j_gene: TRBJ2-7

CDR3nt: TGTGCCAGCAGTCCACACGGGACAATTGAAGCTTTCTTT
CDR3aa: CASSPHGTIEAFF
v_gene: TRBV12-3/TRBV12-4
d_gene: -
abundance: many
j_gene: TRBJ1-1

CDR3nt: TGTGCCAGCAGCTCATGGACCTACGAGCAGTACTTC
CDR3aa: CASSSWTYEQYF
v_gene: TRBV7-2
d_gene: -
abundance: few
j_gene: TRBJ2-7

CDR3nt: TGTGCCACCAGTCCTCCTGGGACCCAGGGGGGAAATGAGCAGTTCTTC
CDR3aa: CATSPPGTQGGNEQFF
v_gene: TRBV24-1
d_gene: -
abundance: many
j_gene: TRBJ2-1